Each of the 3 T cell receptor beta chains below was sequenced from the same sample in a study of control samples from healthy donors and cancer patients. Clones were sequenced by immunoSEQ multiplex PCR, and TCRdb holds only the in-frame ones, with some missing. The data show roughly 220,000 clones, roughly 94% seen once. Input material: blood. All receptors derive from a middle-aged man in good health.

Here the CDR3 reads CASSQQYAAHYGYTF. The CDR3 coding sequence is TGCGCCAGCAGCCAACAATACGCAGCACACTATGGCTACACCTTC. This chain uses TRBV4-3 with TRBJ1-2; no definite D call. Germline-derived CDR1 and CDR2 are LGHNA and YSLEER. CDR3 size: 15 residues. V was pared by 2 bases and J by 3 bases, with 13 bases between.

Points on this clone: The identical CDR3 is also encoded by other nucleotide sequences in the sample. The chain couples TRBV3-1 (or the pseudogene TRBV3-2) to TRBJ1-1, with D unresolved. This CDR3 spans 12 amino acids. Germline V lookup: CDR1 LGHDT, CDR2 YNNKEL (reference sequence). The germline V and J ends were trimmed by 4 bases and 4 bases, with 7 bases remaining between them. CDR3 sequence: CASSLRSTEAFF. CDR3 nucleotide sequence: TGTGCCAGCAGCCTAAGGAGCACTGAAGCTTTCTTT.

The CDR3 here is CASSGAGYTDTQYF. Written as DNA, the CDR3 is TGTGCCAGCAGCGGAGCGGGGTACACAGATACGCAGTATTTT. V and J are TRBV5-6 and TRBJ2-3, with 7 bases fitting TRBD2. CDR1 and CDR2 (germline): SGHDT, YYEEEE. Trimming cost V 4 bases and J 2 bases; bases outside gene matches: 4. CDR3 length equals 14 residues.